This entry is about one TCR beta chain. The CDR3 runs to 12 residues. V was cut by 4 bases and J by 3 bases, with 7 bases left in between. Germline values: CDR1 SGHRS, CDR2 YFSETQ. The PCR employed 60 Vbeta primers together with 13 Jbeta primers. Assay used: immunoSEQ multiplex PCR; TCRdb lists only in-frame clones, some missing. This table has 150,000 to 170,000 clones, less than 80% appearing once. The data were obtained in a study of cytomegalovirus exposure and HLA in healthy donors. The sequence was collected from a man in his thirties or forties in good health and CMV-seronegative. The sequenced sample consisted of PBMCs. The V call is TRBV5-1, the J call TRBJ2-5; D is ambiguous. For the CDR3, the DNA is TGCGCCAGCAGCCGCGCCGAAGAGACCCAGTACTTC. This gives the protein CASSRAEETQYF.